This T cell receptor (beta chain) was identified during a study of shared clonotypes between healthy human individuals (dated by TCRdb to about 2020). With regard to the full study: The cohort comprised a couple of women and a few men aged 18 to 49 years. For each donor, CD4 naive and CD4 memory were each run on three plates, CD8 naive on two plates, and CD8 memory on one plate. To estimate repertoire size and how much clonotype sharing occurs between individuals, the study deeply sequenced the blood TCR repertoires of five healthy adults. Different laboratories and diverse techniques were used to prepare libraries and sequence TCR repertoires, to increase sequencing depth and limit assay-specific biases. Between about 0.85 and 10 billion PBMCs per donor were obtained by leukapheresis. The paper's findings and limits, for the study overall: Because the study included only a small number of donors, the genetic and exposure-history diversity represented was limited. Pairwise subsampling led to the expectation that sequencing depth would affect the degree of clonotype sharing among donors. Rarefaction of sorted-subset datasets indicated incomplete sequencing despite the large sequencing depth. Compared with non-shared clonotypes, clonotypes shared by all four sorted-subset donors had higher generation probabilities. Naive subsets generally had larger estimated clonotype richness than memory subsets. Across a few donors, 4.5% to 6.5% of naive CD4, around 3.3% of naive CD8, around 2.5% of memory CD4, and about 0.4% of memory CD8 clonotypes were shared. Only blood was sampled, and tissue TCR repertoires likely differ from those in blood.

The CDR3, cysteine through phenylalanine, is 15 amino acids long. The retained sequence is limited to the CDR3, 45 bases, with the frame set at the first base. The CDR1 and CDR2 encoded by the germline V gene are KGHSH and LQKENI. V loses 6 bases of germline sequence and J loses 1 base, and the interval between the two ends is 15 bases. Healthy HIV-negative adults with no recently reported acute infections or vaccinations were included as donors. Only Caucasian adults living in Nashville, Tennessee, USA were represented among the donors. Magnetic negative selection was used to enrich CD4+ T cells, after which naive cells were positively selected on CD45RA and the negative fraction became the memory subset. Blood was obtained by leukapheresis, after which PBMCs were separated by Ficoll-Histopaque density gradient centrifugation and cryopreserved in liquid nitrogen vapor phase. Purity and quantity of every magnetically sorted T cell population were checked by analytical flow cytometry. From each sorted fraction, genomic DNA was isolated and quantified by UV absorbance on a Nanodrop 2000c.

Using the deep immunoSEQ assay, TCR CDR3 regions were amplified from genomic DNA by multiplex PCR. Extracted genomic DNA from each cell subset was distributed evenly across all wells of several immunoSEQ 96-well plates, and each plate was treated as a replicate. For sorted subsets, each replicate PCR was loaded with roughly 200 ng genomic DNA, equivalent to 25,000 to 35,000 T cell genomes. Purified libraries were quantified with a Qubit 3.0 fluorometer, sized on a Bioanalyzer 2100, and re-quantified with the KAPA Library Quantification kit. A separate single-read 150-cycle Illumina NextSeq 550 flow cell was used to sequence each immunoSEQ 96-well plate. For the original study's pipeline: Because the immunoSEQ output held only junctional sequences and lacked quality scores, the filtering could not match the filtering applied to full-length reads. To assign V/J genes and CDR3, sequences were annotated using PyIR, a Python wrapper for IgBLAST v1.9, with IMGT germline references. Any read was removed if the V/J assignment was weak (E-value above 1e-6), the CDR3 was missing, or the read contained stop codons, out-of-frame junctions, or ambiguous translated residues. V3J clonotypes were defined as sequences sharing an identical inferred V gene, J gene, and CDR3 amino acid sequence. The percentage overlap between two repertoires was calculated by dividing the number of shared unique clonotypes by the size of the smaller repertoire. Three approaches were used to assess repertoire richness: RTK rarefaction, the Chao1 estimator, and Recon v2.1 estimates of unobserved clonotypes. For all TCRbeta clonotypes obtained by the gDNA method from a handful of donors, generation probabilities were computed with OLGA. TCRdb took this table from immuneACCESS and kept in-frame rearrangements with V and J called. Such tables lack part of the clones; where checked against another copy, unresolved V genes explain under half of the gap, and the rest is unexplained. That table is the source of V, J and clone size, and D and trimming were worked out from the DNA. For this sample there are about 1.5 million clones; roughly 96% appear just once. The ten largest clones take up over 1% of the sample.

To note about this clone: The antigen this receptor binds is unknown. No per-base quality is available; no much larger clone lies one base away.

The specimen was naive CD4+ T cells sorted from blood. The intended sense of this specimen's cell subset or site label: CD45RA+ positively selected. The TCR originated in a man aged 30-40 years in good health. The rearrangement combines TRBV18 with TRBJ2-5, with an unclear D gene assignment. CDR3 protein: CASSSDLGGQETQYF. The DNA sequence is as follows: TGTGCCAGCTCCTCCGACCTGGGCGGCCAAGAGACCCAGTACTTC.